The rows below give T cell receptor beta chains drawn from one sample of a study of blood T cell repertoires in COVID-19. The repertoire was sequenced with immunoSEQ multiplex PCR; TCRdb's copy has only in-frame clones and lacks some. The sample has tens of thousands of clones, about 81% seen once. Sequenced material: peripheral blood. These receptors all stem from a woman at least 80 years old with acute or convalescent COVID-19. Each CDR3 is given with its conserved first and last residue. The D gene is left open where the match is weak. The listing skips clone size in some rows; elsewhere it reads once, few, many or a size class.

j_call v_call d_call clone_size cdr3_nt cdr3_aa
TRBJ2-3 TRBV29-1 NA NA TGCAGCGTTGACTTCAGAAACACAGATACGCAGTATTTT CSVDFRNTDTQYF
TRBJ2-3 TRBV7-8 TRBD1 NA TGTGCCAGCAGCCGAACAGGGGTGGATACGCAGTATTTT CASSRTGVDTQYF
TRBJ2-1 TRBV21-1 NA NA TGTGCCAGCAGCAAAGTTAGACCAGCGGGCCTATACAATGAGCAGTTCTTC CASSKVRPAGLYNEQFF
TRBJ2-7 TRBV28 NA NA TGTGCCAGCAGTTTATTGGTTACGTTTAGGGGTACCGAGCAGTACTTC CASSLLVTFRGTEQYF
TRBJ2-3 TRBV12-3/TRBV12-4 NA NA TGTGCCAGCACCGGGTGGACAGATACGCAGTATTTT CASTGWTDTQYF
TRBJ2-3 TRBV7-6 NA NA TGTGCCAGCAGCTTAGGGCGCGGGCCGGGTACGCAGTATTTT CASSLGRGPGTQYF
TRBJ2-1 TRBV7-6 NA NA TGTGCCAGCAGCTCCCTCGGCGGAGGGGGCCACAATGAGCAGTTCTTC CASSSLGGGGHNEQFF
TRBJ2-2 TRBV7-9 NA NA TGTGCCAGCAGCACACAAGCGGCCGGGGAGCTGTTTTTT CASSTQAAGELFF
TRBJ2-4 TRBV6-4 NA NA TGTGCCAGCGCGAGCAGACAGGCGAAAAACATTCAGTACTTC CASASRQAKNIQYF
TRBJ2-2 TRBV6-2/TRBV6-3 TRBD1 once TGTGCCAGCAGTTGGGGGACAGGGCGCTCCCACGGGGAGCTGTTTTTT CASSWGTGRSHGELFF
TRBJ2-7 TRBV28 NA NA TGTGCCAGCAGTTTATCGGGGCTGGACAGACATTCCTACGAGCAGTACTTC CASSLSGLDRHSYEQYF
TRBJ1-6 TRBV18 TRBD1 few TGTGCCAGCTCTCCGACAGGGGGCCTGAGCTCCTATAATTCACCCCTCCACTTT CASSPTGGLSSYNSPLHF
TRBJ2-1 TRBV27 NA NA TGTGCCAGCAGTCCCCGGGGGACAGCTCACAATGAGCAGTTCTTC CASSPRGTAHNEQFF
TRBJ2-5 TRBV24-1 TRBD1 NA TGTGCCACAGCCACAGGGGCAGGACAGACCCAGTACTTC CATATGAGQTQYF
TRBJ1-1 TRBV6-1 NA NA TGTGCCAGCAGTGAACCTGGACCGTGGGGGGACACTGAAGCTTTCTTT CASSEPGPWGDTEAFF
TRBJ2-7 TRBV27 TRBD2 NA TGTGCCAGCAGATCCCTCAGGACTAGTTACGAGCAGTACTTC CASRSLRTSYEQYF
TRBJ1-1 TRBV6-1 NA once TGTGCCAGCAGTGACAAAGCCATGAACACTGAAGCTTTCTTT CASSDKAMNTEAFF
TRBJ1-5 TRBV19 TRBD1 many TGTGCCAGTAGTATTGGGACAGCATATAGCAATCAGCCCCAGCATTTT CASSIGTAYSNQPQHF
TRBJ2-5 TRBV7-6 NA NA TGTGCCAGCAGACCACTAGCCCAAGAGACCCAGTACTTC CASRPLAQETQYF
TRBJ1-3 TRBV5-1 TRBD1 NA TGCGCCAGCAGCTCGGGACAGGTTAGCTCTGGAAACACCATATATTTT CASSSGQVSSGNTIYF
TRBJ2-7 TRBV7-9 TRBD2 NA TGTGCCAGCAGCTTAGGGGGCGGGAGGGCCGTTCGGAACGAGCAGTACTTC CASSLGGGRAVRNEQYF
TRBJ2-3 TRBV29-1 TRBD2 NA TGCAGCGTTGAACCCGGGACTAGCGGCACAGATACGCAGTATTTT CSVEPGTSGTDTQYF
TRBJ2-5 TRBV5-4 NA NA TGTGCCAGCAGCTTGGGTAGTATCGAGACCCAGTACTTC CASSLGSIETQYF
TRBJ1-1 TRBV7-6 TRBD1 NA TGTGCCAGCAGCTTAGGATCAGGGGGCCCAATTGAAGCTTTCTTT CASSLGSGGPIEAFF
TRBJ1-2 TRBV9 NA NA TGTGCCAGCAGCGTAATAGTAAACTATGGCTACACCTTC CASSVIVNYGYTF
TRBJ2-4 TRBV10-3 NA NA TGTGCCATCAGTGAGTCGGCAGGGGTCAAAAACATTCAGTACTTC CAISESAGVKNIQYF
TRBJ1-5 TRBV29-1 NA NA TGCAGCGTTGAAGAGACAGGAGGCAATCAGCCCCAGCATTTT CSVEETGGNQPQHF
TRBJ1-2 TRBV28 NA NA TGTGCCAGCAGTTCCACTAGCCGAGTAGTCTTC CASSSTSRVVF
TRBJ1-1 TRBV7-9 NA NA TGTGCCAGCAGCGCGGAGGGGCTCGGGGCTGAAGCTTTCTTT CASSAEGLGAEAFF
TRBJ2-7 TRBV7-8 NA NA TGTGCCAGCAGTTTTGGAGCGTACGAGCAGTACTTC CASSFGAYEQYF
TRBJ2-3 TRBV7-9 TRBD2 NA TGTGCCAGCAGCCCAATGCTTGGACTAGCGGGAGGAGATACGCAGTATTTT CASSPMLGLAGGDTQYF
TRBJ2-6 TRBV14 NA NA TGTGCCAGCAGCCAAGATTCAGGGAGGACGGCTGGGGCCAACGTCCTGACTTTC CASSQDSGRTAGANVLTF
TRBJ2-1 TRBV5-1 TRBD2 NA TGCGCCAGCAGCCTCCGACTAGCGGGAGCAAATGAGCAGTTCTTC CASSLRLAGANEQFF
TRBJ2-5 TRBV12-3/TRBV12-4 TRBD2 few TGTGCCAGCACCCAGACTAGCGGAGAGACCCAGTACTTC CASTQTSGETQYF
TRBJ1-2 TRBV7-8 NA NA TGTGCCAGCAGCTTCTCCGGGACACCTAACACCTATGGCTACACCTTC CASSFSGTPNTYGYTF
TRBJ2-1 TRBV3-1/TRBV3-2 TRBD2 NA TGTGCCAGCAGCCTGAAACTAGCGGGAGTCAATGAGCAGTTCTTC CASSLKLAGVNEQFF
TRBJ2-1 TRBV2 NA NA TGTGCCAGCTCATCGGAGAGCGGTCACAGCAATGAGCAGTTCTTC CASSSESGHSNEQFF
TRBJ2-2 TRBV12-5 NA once TGTGCTAGTGTCAATTTCAGAGGAACCACCGGGGAGCTGTTTTTT CASVNFRGTTGELFF
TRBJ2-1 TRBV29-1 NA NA TGCAGCGTTGCCCGGACACTGAGCTCCTACAATGAGCAGTTCTTC CSVARTLSSYNEQFF
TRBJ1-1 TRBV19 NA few TGTGCCAGTAGTATGGCTTGGCAGAACACTGAAGCTTTCTTT CASSMAWQNTEAFF
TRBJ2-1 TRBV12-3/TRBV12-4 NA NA TGTGCCAGCAGCCCAGGGGTCAATGAGCAGTTCTTC CASSPGVNEQFF
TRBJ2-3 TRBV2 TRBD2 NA TGTGCCAGCAGGGAACTAGCGGGAGGAGGGGGAGATACGCAGTATTTT CASRELAGGGGDTQYF
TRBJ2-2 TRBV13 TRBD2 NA TGTGCCAGCAGCTTATGGACTAGCGGGAGGGCCCTACTAGACACCGGGGAGCTGTTTTTT CASSLWTSGRALLDTGELFF
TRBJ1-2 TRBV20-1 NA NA TGCAGTGCTATGGGGCCTTATGGCTACACCTTC CSAMGPYGYTF
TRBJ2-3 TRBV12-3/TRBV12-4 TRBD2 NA TGTGCCAGCAGTTTAATCGGGGGGGGTACGCAGTATTTT CASSLIGGGTQYF